Sequencing of this T cell receptor (beta chain) was carried out in a study of human T cells and chemical hapten exposure. TCRdb analysed the RACE reads with MiXCR anew, one entry per CDR3 protein. The profile shows fewer than 200,000 distinct CDR3 sequences, about a fifth of them singletons. Deletions cut 10 bases from V and 1 base from J, with 14 bases between. CDR3 length: 14 residues. Germline CDR1 ENHRY, CDR2 SYGVKD. Of note for this clonotype: Its target is not known. This CDR3 is missing its conserved last phenylalanine or tryptophan, likely due to a read error.

Time point defined: patch test 1, 2 weeks after DPC sensitization. Specified treatment: therapeutic diphenylcyclopropenone sensitization with weekly scalp DPC. Prior to application of each patch test, blood was drawn. Study-wide points: Significantly more large CDR3 similarity clusters were formed by expanded TCRs than by controls.

The rearrangement joins TRBV10-3 to TRBJ1-3, with D maybe TRBD1 (5 bases). The source is a woman between 50 and 59 years old with alopecia areata. Some clones in this sample may be carry-over from other donors' samples. The material sequenced was whole blood, taken in connection with sensitization to the hapten diphenylcyclopropenone (DPC). The CDR3 coding sequence is TGTGCCAACTCTGCGGGGACTTCTGGAAACACCATATATTCT. Protein product: CANSAGTSGNTIYS.